The next 3 T cell receptor beta chains were all read from a single sample in a study of blood T cell repertoires in COVID-19. Clones were sequenced by immunoSEQ multiplex PCR, and TCRdb holds only the in-frame ones, with some missing. The table shows approximately 81,000 clones, with around 88% occurring only once. Material for sequencing was PBMCs or T cells enriched from blood (not recorded which). These receptor sequences come from a woman aged 50 to 65 with acute COVID-19.

The V gene is TRBV5-1, the J gene TRBJ2-5; 10 positions match TRBD2. The V and J ends lost 0 bases and 4 bases, in that order; junction bases with no gene match: 9. Germline V lookup: CDR1 SGHRS, CDR2 YFSETQ. The length of the CDR3 is 17 residues. The CDR3 loop is CASSLVASGRRGETQYF. CDR3 in DNA: TGCGCCAGCAGCTTGGTGGCTAGCGGGAGAAGGGGAGAGACCCAGTACTTC. Full variable domain (remainder filled in from reference TRBV5-1 and TRBJ2-5): KAGVTQTPRYLIKTRGQQVTLSCSPISGHRSVSWYQQTPGQGLQFLFEYFSETQRNKGNFPGRFSGRQFSNSRSEMNVSTLELGDSALYLCASSLVASGRRGETQYFGPGTRLLVL.

This chain joins TRBV14 and TRBJ1-2; D possibly corresponds to TRBD1 (5 bases). The CDR3 loop spans 13 amino acids. The V gene's germline CDR1 is SGHDN and CDR2 FVKESK. Trimming stripped 4 bases from V and 7 bases from J, with 13 bases between. The CDR3 sequence is CASSPQGPSGYTF. The CDR3 nucleotides are TGTGCCAGCAGCCCTCAGGGCCCTTCTGGCTACACCTTC.

The rearrangement uses TRBV18 and TRBJ1-2; no clear D. The CDR3 sequence is 13 residues long. In germline, CDR1 is KGHSH, CDR2 LQKENI. Between the trimmed V and J ends, which lost 7 bases and 2 bases, there was a span of 11 bases. The CDR3 coding sequence is TGTGCCAGCTTACCTGAGTCCAACTATGGCTACACCTTC. Amino acids: CASLPESNYGYTF.